The present TCR beta chain was sequenced within a study of blood T cell repertoires in COVID-19. Study summary: Acute and convalescent COVID-19 samples came from the United States, Italy and Spain. Sources were T cells, B-cell-depleted T cells, or PBMCs; the material itself was cDNA or gDNA.

This CDR3 spans 15 amino acids. V lost 5 bases to trimming and J lost 6 bases; unmatched junction nucleotides: 7. In germline, CDR1 is SGHTA, CDR2 FQGNSA. Per the original data handling: For nucleated cells, counts were estimated from reference gene primer amplification. TCRdb's copy holds only in-frame clones and misses some; the assay was immunoSEQ multiplex PCR. That table is the source of V, J and clone size, and D and trimming were worked out from the DNA. The data contain about 59,000 clones, more than 85% of them singletons. The sequencing sample was made of peripheral blood. The V call is TRBV7-2, the J call TRBJ2-3; TRBD2 matches at 11 bases. This receptor was identified in an older man in a cohort sampled during active COVID-19. CDR3 region: CASSHSGTSGDTQYF. The CDR3 bases are TGTGCCAGCAGCCACTCCGGGACTAGCGGTGATACGCAGTATTTT. The full variable domain, its missing parts supplied by reference TRBV7-2 and TRBJ2-3, is GAGVSQSPSNKVTEKGKDVELRCDPISGHTALYWYRQSLGQGLEFLIYFQGNSAPDKSGLPSDRFSAERTGGSVSTLTIQRTQQEDSAVYLCASSHSGTSGDTQYFGPGTRLTVL.